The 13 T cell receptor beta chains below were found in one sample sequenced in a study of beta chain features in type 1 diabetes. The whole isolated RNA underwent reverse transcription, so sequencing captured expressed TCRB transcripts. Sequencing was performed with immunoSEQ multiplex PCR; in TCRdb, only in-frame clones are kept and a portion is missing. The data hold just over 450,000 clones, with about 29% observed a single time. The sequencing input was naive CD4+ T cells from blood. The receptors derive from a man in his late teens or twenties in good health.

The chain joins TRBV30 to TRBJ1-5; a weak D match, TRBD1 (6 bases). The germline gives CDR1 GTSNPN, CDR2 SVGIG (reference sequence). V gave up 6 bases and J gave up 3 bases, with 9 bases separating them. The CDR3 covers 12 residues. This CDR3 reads CACQGNNQPQHF. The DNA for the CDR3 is TGTGCCTGTCAGGGGAACAATCAGCCCCAGCATTTT.

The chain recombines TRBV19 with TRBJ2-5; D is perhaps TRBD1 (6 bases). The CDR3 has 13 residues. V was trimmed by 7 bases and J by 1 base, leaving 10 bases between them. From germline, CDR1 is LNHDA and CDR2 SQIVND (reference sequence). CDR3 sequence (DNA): TGTGCCAGTACCACAGGGTCCCAAGAGACCCAGTACTTC. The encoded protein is CASTTGSQETQYF.

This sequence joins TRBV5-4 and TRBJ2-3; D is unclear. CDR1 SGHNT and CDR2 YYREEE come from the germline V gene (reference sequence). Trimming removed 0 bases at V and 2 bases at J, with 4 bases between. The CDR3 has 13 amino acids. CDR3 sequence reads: CASSLEFTDTQYF. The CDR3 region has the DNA TGTGCCAGCAGCTTGGAGTTCACAGATACGCAGTATTTT.

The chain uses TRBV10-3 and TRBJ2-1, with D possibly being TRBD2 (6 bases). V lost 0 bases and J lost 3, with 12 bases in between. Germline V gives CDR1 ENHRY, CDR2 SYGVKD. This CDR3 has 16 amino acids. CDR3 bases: TGTGCCATCAGTGAGTCAACGGGAGCGAACTACAATGAGCAGTTCTTC. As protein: CAISESTGANYNEQFF.

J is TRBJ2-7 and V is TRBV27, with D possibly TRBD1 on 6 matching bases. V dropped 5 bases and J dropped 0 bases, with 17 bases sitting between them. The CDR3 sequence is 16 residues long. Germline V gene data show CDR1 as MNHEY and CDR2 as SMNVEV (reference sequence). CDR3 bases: TGTGCCAGCAGTCCGTCATCGGCAGGGGCCTCCTACGAGCAGTACTTC. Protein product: CASSPSSAGASYEQYF.

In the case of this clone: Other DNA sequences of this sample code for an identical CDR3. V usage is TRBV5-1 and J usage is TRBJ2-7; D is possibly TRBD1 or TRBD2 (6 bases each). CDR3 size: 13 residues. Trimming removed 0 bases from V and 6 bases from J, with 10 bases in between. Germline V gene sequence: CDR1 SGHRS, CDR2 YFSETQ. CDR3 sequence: CASSLDRGLEQYF. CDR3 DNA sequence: TGCGCCAGCAGCTTGGACCGGGGGCTCGAGCAGTACTTC.

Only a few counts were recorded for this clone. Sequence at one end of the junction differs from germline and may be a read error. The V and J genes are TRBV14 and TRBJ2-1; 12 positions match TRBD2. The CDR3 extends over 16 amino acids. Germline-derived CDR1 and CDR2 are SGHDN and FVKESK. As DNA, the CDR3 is TGTGCCAGCAGCCACCCAACTAGCGGGAGGTACAAGGAGCAGTTCTTC. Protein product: CASSHPTSGRYKEQFF.

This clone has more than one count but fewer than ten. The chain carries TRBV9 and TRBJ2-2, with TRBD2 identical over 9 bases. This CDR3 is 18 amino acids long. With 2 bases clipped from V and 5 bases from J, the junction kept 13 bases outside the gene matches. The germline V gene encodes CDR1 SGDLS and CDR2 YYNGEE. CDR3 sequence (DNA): TGTGCCAGCAGCGTCCCCCATCGGCGGGAGGGACGGACCGGGGAGCTGTTTTTT. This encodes CASSVPHRREGRTGELFF.

CDR3: CASSYRDAYEQYF. The CDR3, as DNA: TGTGCCAGCTCATACAGGGACGCCTACGAGCAGTACTTC. The chain links TRBV18 to TRBJ2-7, with D maybe TRBD1 (6 bases). Trimming cost V 5 bases and J 2 bases, with 10 bases left between them. From germline, CDR1 is KGHSH and CDR2 LQKENI. The CDR3 has 13 amino acids.

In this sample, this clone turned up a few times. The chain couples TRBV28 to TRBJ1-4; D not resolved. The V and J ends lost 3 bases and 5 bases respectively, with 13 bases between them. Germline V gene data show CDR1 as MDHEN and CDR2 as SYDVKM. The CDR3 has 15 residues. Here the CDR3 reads CASSFPKSVNEKLFF. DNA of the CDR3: TGTGCCAGCAGTTTCCCCAAGTCAGTGAATGAAAAACTGTTTTTT.

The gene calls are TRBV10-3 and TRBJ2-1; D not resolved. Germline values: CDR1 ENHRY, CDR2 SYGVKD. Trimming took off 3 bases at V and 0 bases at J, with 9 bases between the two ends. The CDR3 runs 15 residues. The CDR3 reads CAISERTSSYNEQFF. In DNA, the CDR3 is TGTGCCATCAGTGAAAGGACGAGCTCCTACAATGAGCAGTTCTTC.

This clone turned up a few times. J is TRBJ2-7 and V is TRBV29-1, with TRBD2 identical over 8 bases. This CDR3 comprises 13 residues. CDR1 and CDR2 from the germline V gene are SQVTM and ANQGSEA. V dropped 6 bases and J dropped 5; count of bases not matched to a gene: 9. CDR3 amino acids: CSVGLAYHHEQYF. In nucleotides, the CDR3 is TGCAGCGTCGGACTAGCCTACCACCACGAGCAGTACTTC.

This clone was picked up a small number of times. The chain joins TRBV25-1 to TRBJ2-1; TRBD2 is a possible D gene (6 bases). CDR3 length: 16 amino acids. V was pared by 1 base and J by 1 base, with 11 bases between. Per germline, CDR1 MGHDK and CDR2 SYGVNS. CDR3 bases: TGTGCCAGCAGTGAATTCGGAGGGAGATCCTACAATGAGCAGTTCTTC. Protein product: CASSEFGGRSYNEQFF.